What follows are 10 T cell receptor beta chains derived from one specimen sequenced in a study of blood T cell repertoires in COVID-19 (TCRdb year 2020). Receptors were amplified or captured by the immunoSEQ multiplex PCR assay. Drawn from immuneACCESS, this table holds only the in-frame rearrangements with V and J called that TCRdb kept. Clones are partly lost; checked studies trace under half to an unresolved V gene and leave the rest unexplained. The sample table lists around 50,000 clones, 85% to 95% of them with a count of one. Of the sample, 0.9% to 1.1% is held by the ten largest clones. The sequencing input was peripheral blood. The receptors originated from a man between 60 and 75 years old with COVID-19, enrolled during active disease.

The chain is built from TRBV29-1 and TRBJ1-1; 10 nucleotides align to TRBD1. This CDR3 comprises 15 residues. CDR1 is SQVTM and CDR2 is ANQGSEA in the germline V gene. V dropped 3 bases and J dropped 0; count of bases not matched to a gene: 4. This CDR3 is CSVDGQGGMNTEAFF. CDR3 nucleotide sequence: TGCAGCGTTGATGGACAGGGGGGGATGAACACTGAAGCTTTCTTT.

This clone occurred once. The chain couples TRBV24-1 to TRBJ2-2; D is perhaps TRBD2 (5 bases). V lost 5 bases and J lost 8, with 8 bases in between. Germline CDR1 reads KGHDR; CDR2 reads SFDVKD. The CDR3 contains 12 residues. Here the CDR3 reads CATSARRGELFF. DNA of the CDR3: TGTGCCACCAGTGCCCGGAGGGGGGAGCTGTTTTTT.

V is TRBV5-1 and J is TRBJ2-7, with a possible D match to TRBD2 (6 bases). The CDR3 has 14 amino acids. Germline V gives CDR1 SGHRS, CDR2 YFSETQ. V lost 0 bases, J lost 3 bases, and 10 bases lay in between. CDR3 region: CASSLEGRYYEQYF. The CDR3 DNA sequence: TGCGCCAGCAGCTTGGAGGGGAGGTACTACGAGCAGTACTTC. The complete variable domain, with remaining parts taken from reference TRBV5-1 and TRBJ2-7, reads KAGVTQTPRYLIKTRGQQVTLSCSPISGHRSVSWYQQTPGQGLQFLFEYFSETQRNKGNFPGRFSGRQFSNSRSEMNVSTLELGDSALYLCASSLEGRYYEQYFGPGTRLTVT.

The rearrangement uses TRBV11-2 and TRBJ2-3; D is ambiguous. CDR1 is SGHAT, CDR2 FQNNGV, per germline. This CDR3 is 15 amino acids long. Trimming removed 3 bases from V and 1 base from J, with 11 bases in between. In nucleotides, the CDR3 is TGTGCCAGCAGCTTTTTTCGGGTAGGCACAGATACGCAGTATTTT. Translating it yields CASSFFRVGTDTQYF.

The chain joins TRBV5-5 to TRBJ2-7, with 8 bases identical to TRBD1. The CDR3 covers 14 residues. Trimming removed 1 base from V and 2 bases from J; junction bases left unmatched: 2. Germline V CDR1 and CDR2: SGHKS, YYEKEE (reference sequence). The CDR3 here is CASSLLQGAYEQYF. The CDR3 DNA follows: TGTGCCAGCAGCTTGTTACAGGGGGCCTACGAGCAGTACTTC.

The chain employs TRBV5-1 and TRBJ2-2; 8 bases are a match to TRBD1. J gave up 8 bases and V 3 bases, and 6 bases lay outside the gene matches. Germline V lookup: CDR1 SGHRS, CDR2 YFSETQ. This CDR3 has 14 residues. The CDR3 here is CASSSGTGAGELFF. In nucleotides, the CDR3 is TGCGCCAGCAGCTCCGGGACAGGAGCTGGGGAGCTGTTTTTT.

V and J are TRBV19 and TRBJ2-1; D might be TRBD1 (5 bases). Germline CDR1 is LNHDA and CDR2 is SQIVND (reference sequence). The CDR3 consists of 16 residues. Trimming removed 3 bases at V and 0 bases at J, with 12 bases between. CDR3 bases: TGTGCCAGTAGTATCTCGGGCAGGGTCTCCTACAATGAGCAGTTCTTC. Protein: CASSISGRVSYNEQFF.

The gene calls are TRBV5-1 and TRBJ1-6, with 9 bases that match TRBD1. Per germline, CDR1 SGHRS and CDR2 YFSETQ. There are 19 residues in the CDR3. V trimming: 1 base; J trimming: 0 bases; junction bases outside the gene matches: 8. CDR3: CASSLHAVGQGSYNSPLHF. The CDR3, as DNA: TGCGCCAGCAGCTTGCATGCGGTGGGACAGGGCTCCTATAATTCACCCCTCCACTTT. Based on the CDR3 plus reference TRBV5-1 and TRBJ1-6, the full variable domain is KAGVTQTPRYLIKTRGQQVTLSCSPISGHRSVSWYQQTPGQGLQFLFEYFSETQRNKGNFPGRFSGRQFSNSRSEMNVSTLELGDSALYLCASSLHAVGQGSYNSPLHFGNGTRLTVT.

The chain combines TRBV4-1 with TRBJ1-2, with D possibly TRBD1 on 5 matching bases. Trimming pared 2 bases from V and 7 bases from J, leaving 14 bases between. Germline loops: CDR1 MGHRA, CDR2 YSYEKL. The CDR3 is made up of 14 amino acids. Here the CDR3 reads CASSQSGGISGYTF. The CDR3 coding sequence is TGCGCCAGCAGCCAAAGCGGGGGAATTAGTGGCTACACCTTC.

The chain has TRBV5-1 and TRBJ1-1, with TRBD1 identical over 7 bases. The V gene end was trimmed by 4 bases and the J gene end by 4 bases; junction bases not matched to a gene: 4. Germline-derived CDR1 and CDR2 are SGHRS and YFSETQ. This CDR3 has 13 residues. The CDR3 region has the DNA TGCGCCAGCAGCCCTTGGGACAGCACTGAAGCTTTCTTT. Its protein product is CASSPWDSTEAFF. Full variable domain (rest looked up from reference TRBV5-1 and TRBJ1-1): KAGVTQTPRYLIKTRGQQVTLSCSPISGHRSVSWYQQTPGQGLQFLFEYFSETQRNKGNFPGRFSGRQFSNSRSEMNVSTLELGDSALYLCASSPWDSTEAFFGQGTRLTVV.